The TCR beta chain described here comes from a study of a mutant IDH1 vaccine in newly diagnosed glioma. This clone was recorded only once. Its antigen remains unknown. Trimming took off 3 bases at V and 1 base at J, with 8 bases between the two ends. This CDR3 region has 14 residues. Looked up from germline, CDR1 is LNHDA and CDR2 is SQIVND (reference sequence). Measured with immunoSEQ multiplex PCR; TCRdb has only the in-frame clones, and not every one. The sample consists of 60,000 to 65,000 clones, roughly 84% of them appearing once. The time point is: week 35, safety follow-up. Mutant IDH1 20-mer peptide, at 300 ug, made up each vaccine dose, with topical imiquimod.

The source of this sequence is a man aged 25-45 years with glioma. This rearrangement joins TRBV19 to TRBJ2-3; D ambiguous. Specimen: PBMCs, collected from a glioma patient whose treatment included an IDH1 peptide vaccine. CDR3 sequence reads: CASSMRLGTDTQYF. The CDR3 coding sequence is TGTGCCAGTAGTATGAGGTTAGGCACAGATACGCAGTATTTT. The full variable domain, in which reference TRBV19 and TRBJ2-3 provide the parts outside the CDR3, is DGGITQSPKYLFRKEGQNVTLSCEQNLNHDAMYWYRQDPGQGLRLIYYSQIVNDFQKGDIAEGYSVSREKKESFPLTVTSAQKNPTAFYLCASSMRLGTDTQYFGPGTRLTVL.